What follows is one T cell receptor (beta chain) and its context. As yet, its antigen is unknown. TCRdb's table, derived via immunoSEQ multiplex PCR, lists solely in-frame clones and lacks some. This table has over 200,000 clones, around 90% appearing once. The sample is drawn from a study of cytomegalovirus exposure and HLA in healthy donors. Study-wide background: The roughly 670 first-cohort repertoires shared a platform with the approximately 110 validation repertoires, as reported in a later analysis. Study-wide points: Listed as cytomegalovirus-associated were around 160 TCR beta chains.

The junction had 7 bases not matched to a gene; V was cut back by 2 bases and J by 4 bases. Germline V CDR1 and CDR2: SGHRS, YFSETQ. The CDR3 length is 16 residues. The TCR sequence derives from a woman between 18 and 29 years old in good health and CMV-seronegative. What was sequenced was PBMCs. The rearrangement links TRBV5-1 to TRBJ2-7; 12 bases are a match to TRBD2. The CDR3 DNA reads TGCGCCAGCAGCTTCCGACTAGCGGGAGCGGGGTACGAGCAGTACTTC. Translation gives CASSFRLAGAGYEQYF.